Following are 9 T cell receptor beta chains from one sample sequenced in a study of identical twins. TCRdb used MiXCR to reprocess the 5' RACE reads, holding one entry per CDR3 protein. Among hundreds of thousands of distinct CDR3 sequences listed, 15% to 20% were seen once. The same specimen was also included in a second study, on T cells expressing NK-cell markers.

Sequencing was carried out using PBMCs. The receptors shown here come from a woman aged 18-29 years in good health.

The rearrangement uses TRBV5-1 and TRBJ1-4; no definite D call. The V and J ends lost 0 bases and 7 bases respectively, with 4 bases between them. This CDR3 spans 12 amino acids. Looked up from germline, CDR1 is SGHRS and CDR2 is YFSETQ. The CDR3 here is CASSLGSEKLFF. In DNA form, the CDR3 reads TGCGCCAGCAGCTTGGGGTCTGAAAAACTGTTTTTT.

The chain employs TRBV29-1 and TRBJ2-1; TRBD2 is a possible D gene (5 bases). The CDR3 contains 12 residues. The ends were cut back, 7 bases at V and 9 bases at J, with 16 bases in the middle. Per the germline V gene, CDR1 is SQVTM and CDR2 is ANQGSEA. CDR3 sequence reads: CSEKTRGREQFF. CDR3 coding DNA: TGCAGCGAGAAGACCCGAGGGCGTGAGCAGTTCTTC.

This clonotype showed up just a few times. The chain recombines TRBV12-3 or TRBV12-4 with TRBJ2-2, with a weak D call TRBD2 (6 bases). Trimming removed 6 bases at V and 3 bases at J, with 17 bases between. This CDR3 is built from 16 residues. The CDR3: CASSPLWGDDTGELFF. The CDR3 region has the DNA TGTGCCAGCAGCCCTCTCTGGGGGGATGACACCGGGGAGCTGTTTTTT.

The gene calls are TRBV5-1 and TRBJ2-3; weak D call: TRBD2 (5 bases). The CDR3 has 16 amino acids. Trimming left V 4 bases short and J 0 bases short, with 15 bases between. Germline V gene data show CDR1 as SGHRS and CDR2 as YFSETQ. In DNA form, the CDR3 reads TGCGCCAGCAGCGGATCGCCGGGGATTAGCACAGATACGCAGTATTTT. Amino acids: CASSGSPGISTDTQYF.

The chain joins TRBV19 to TRBJ2-5, with a tentative D call TRBD2 (6 bases). V dropped 7 bases and J dropped 7 bases, with 13 bases sitting between them. Germline-derived CDR1 and CDR2 are LNHDA and SQIVND (reference sequence). The CDR3 length is 12 residues. The CDR3 region has the DNA TGTGCCAGTAAAGCGGAGGGTGCGACCCAGTACTTC. The encoded protein is CASKAEGATQYF.

The chain has TRBV9 and TRBJ1-1, with unresolved D. CDR3 size: 15 residues. In germline, CDR1 is SGDLS, CDR2 YYNGEE. V dropped 0 bases and J dropped 0 bases, with 9 bases sitting between them. The CDR3 loop is CASSVEPVMNTEAFF. CDR3 coding DNA: TGTGCCAGCAGCGTAGAACCAGTAATGAACACTGAAGCTTTCTTT.

This clonotype appeared many times. The V call is TRBV7-9, the J call TRBJ1-1; possibly TRBD1 for D (6 bases). V lost 1 base, J lost 1 base, and 10 bases lay in between. CDR1 is SEHNR, CDR2 FQNEAQ, per germline (reference sequence). This CDR3 has 15 residues. As DNA, the CDR3 is TGTGCCAGCAGCTTAGGACAGGTGACGAACACTGAAGCTTTCTTT. This gives the protein CASSLGQVTNTEAFF. The whole variable domain, remainder taken from reference TRBV7-9 and TRBJ1-1, is DTGVSQNPRHKITKRGQNVTFRCDPISEHNRLYWYRQTLGQGPEFLTYFQNEAQLEKSRLLSDRFSAERPKGSFSTLEIQRTEQGDSAMYLCASSLGQVTNTEAFFGQGTRLTVV.

The V and J genes are TRBV6-1 and TRBJ1-3, with no clear D. Germline CDR1 is MNHNS and CDR2 is SASEGT. V lost 6 bases and J 0 bases, leaving 15 bases between the germline ends. This CDR3 is 16 amino acids long. CDR3 bases: TGTGCCAGCAGAAGAGCGGCGGGATACTCTGGAAACACCATATATTTT. Translation gives CASRRAAGYSGNTIYF.

The chain uses TRBV3-1 and TRBJ2-7; 11 bases are shared with TRBD2. Germline V gene lookup returns CDR1 LGHDT and CDR2 YNNKEL (reference sequence). The CDR3 spans 15 residues. Trimming took 4 bases from V and 4 from J; bases not matched to a gene: 6. This CDR3 is CASSLLSGREYEQYF. The CDR3 nucleotides are TGTGCCAGCAGCCTCCTTAGCGGGAGGGAATACGAGCAGTACTTC.